This T cell receptor beta chain was found in a study of stem cell transplantation in POMP-related autoinflammatory disease. Background on the study: Defective thymoproteasomes were hypothesized to impair CD8+ T-cell positive selection.

This clone was recorded only once. The antigen remains unidentified. Germline V gene sequence: CDR1 LGHDT, CDR2 YNNKEL (reference sequence). The length of the CDR3 is 15 residues. Deletions cut 4 bases from V and 1 base from J, with 13 bases between. Sequenced by immunoSEQ multiplex PCR; TCRdb stores in-frame clones only, minus some. The sample lists tens of thousands of clones; more than 75% were seen once. General observations from the study: Across all analyzed T-cell subsets, patients with PRAID tended toward reduced diversity and increased clonality.

The chain has TRBV3-1 (or the pseudogene TRBV3-2) and TRBJ1-1; TRBD1 might be the D (5 bases). The starting material was CD4+ T cells from PBMCs, obtained after stem cell transplantation. This TCR came from a human patient with POMP-related autoinflammation and immune dysregulation (PRAID). Some T cells may arise from the graft donor. The CDR3 region is CASSPIWQGNTEAFF. CDR3 in DNA: TGTGCCAGCAGCCCGATTTGGCAGGGGAACACTGAAGCTTTCTTT.